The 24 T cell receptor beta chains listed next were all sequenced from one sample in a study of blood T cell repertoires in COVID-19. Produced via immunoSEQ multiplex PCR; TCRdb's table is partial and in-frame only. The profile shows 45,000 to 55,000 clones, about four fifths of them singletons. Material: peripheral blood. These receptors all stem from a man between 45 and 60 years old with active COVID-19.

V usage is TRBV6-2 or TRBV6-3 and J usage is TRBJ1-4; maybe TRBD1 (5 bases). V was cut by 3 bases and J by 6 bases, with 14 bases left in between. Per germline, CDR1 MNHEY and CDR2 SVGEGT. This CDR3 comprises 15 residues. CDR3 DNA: TGTGCCAGCAGTTATCGGGGGAGGAGTGATGAAAAACTGTTTTTT. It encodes CASSYRGRSDEKLFF.

The CDR3 nucleotides read TGTGCCACCAGTGACCATGACAGGGACTATGGCTACACCTTC. It translates to CATSDHDRDYGYTF. J is TRBJ1-2 and V is TRBV24-1, with TRBD1 identical over 7 bases. The V gene's germline CDR1 is KGHDR and CDR2 SFDVKD. Trimming at V came to 4 bases and at J to 3 bases, leaving 4 bases not matched to a gene. The CDR3 is 14 residues long.

DNA of the CDR3: TGTGCCAGCAGCCTCGACAGGGCCGACTATGGCTACACCTTC. This sequence encodes CASSLDRADYGYTF. The chain couples TRBV3-1 (or the pseudogene TRBV3-2) to TRBJ1-2; TRBD1 agrees at 7 bases. V shed 4 bases, J shed 3 bases, and the junction held 5 bases outside the gene matches. Looked up from germline, CDR1 is LGHDT and CDR2 is YNNKEL (reference sequence). CDR3 length: 14 residues.

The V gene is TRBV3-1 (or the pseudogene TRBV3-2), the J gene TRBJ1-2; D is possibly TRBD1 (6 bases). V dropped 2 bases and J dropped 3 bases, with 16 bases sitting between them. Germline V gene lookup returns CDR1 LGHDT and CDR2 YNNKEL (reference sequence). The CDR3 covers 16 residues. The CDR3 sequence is CASSQLGGEAHYGYTF. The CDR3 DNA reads TGTGCCAGCAGCCAATTAGGGGGAGAAGCTCACTATGGCTACACCTTC.

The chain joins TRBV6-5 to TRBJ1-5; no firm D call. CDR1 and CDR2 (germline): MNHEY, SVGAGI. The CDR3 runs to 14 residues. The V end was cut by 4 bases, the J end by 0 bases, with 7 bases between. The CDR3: CASSLVYSNQPQHF. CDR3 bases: TGTGCCAGCAGTTTAGTTTATAGCAATCAGCCCCAGCATTTT.

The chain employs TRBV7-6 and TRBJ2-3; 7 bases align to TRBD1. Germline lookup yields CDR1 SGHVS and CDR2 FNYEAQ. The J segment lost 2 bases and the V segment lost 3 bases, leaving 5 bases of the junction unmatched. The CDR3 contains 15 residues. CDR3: CASSFRGGDTDTQYF. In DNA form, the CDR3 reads TGTGCCAGCAGCTTTCGAGGGGGCGACACAGATACGCAGTATTTT.

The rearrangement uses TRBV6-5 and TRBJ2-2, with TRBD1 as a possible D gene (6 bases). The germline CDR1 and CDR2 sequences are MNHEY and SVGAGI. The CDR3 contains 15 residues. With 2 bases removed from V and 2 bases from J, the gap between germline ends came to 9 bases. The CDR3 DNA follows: TGTGCCAGCAGTTACGACAGGAGTAACACCGGGGAGCTGTTTTTT. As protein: CASSYDRSNTGELFF.

The CDR3 is CASSHGQGGEKLFF. The DNA of the CDR3 is TGCGCCAGCAGCCACGGACAGGGTGGTGAAAAACTGTTTTTT. The chain is built from TRBV4-3 and TRBJ1-4; 8 nucleotides line up with TRBD1. Trimming at V came to 3 bases and at J to 7 bases, leaving 4 bases not matched to a gene. The CDR3 contains 14 residues. The germline gives CDR1 LGHNA, CDR2 YSLEER.

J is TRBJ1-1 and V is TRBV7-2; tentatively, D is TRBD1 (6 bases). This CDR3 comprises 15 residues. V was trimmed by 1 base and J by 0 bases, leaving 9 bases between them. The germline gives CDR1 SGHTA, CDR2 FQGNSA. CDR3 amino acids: CASSLGDTLNTEAFF. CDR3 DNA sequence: TGTGCCAGCAGCTTAGGGGACACCTTGAACACTGAAGCTTTCTTT.

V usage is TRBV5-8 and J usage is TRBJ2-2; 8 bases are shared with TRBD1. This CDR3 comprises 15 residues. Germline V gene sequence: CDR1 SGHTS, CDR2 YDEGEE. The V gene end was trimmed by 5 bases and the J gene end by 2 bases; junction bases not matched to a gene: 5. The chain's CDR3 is CASREQGANTGELFF. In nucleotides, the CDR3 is TGTGCCAGCAGGGAGCAGGGGGCAAACACCGGGGAGCTGTTTTTT.

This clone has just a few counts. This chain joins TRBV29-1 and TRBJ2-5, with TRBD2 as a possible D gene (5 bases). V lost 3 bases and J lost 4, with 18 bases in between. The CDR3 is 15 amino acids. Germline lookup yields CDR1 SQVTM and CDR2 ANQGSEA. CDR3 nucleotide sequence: TGCAGCGTTGACCGGGATGTCGGGGTCGGAGAGACCCAGTACTTC. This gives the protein CSVDRDVGVGETQYF.

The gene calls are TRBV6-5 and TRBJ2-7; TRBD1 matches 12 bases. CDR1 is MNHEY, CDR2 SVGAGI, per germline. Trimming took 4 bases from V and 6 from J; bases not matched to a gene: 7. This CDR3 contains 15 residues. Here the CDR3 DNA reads TGTGCCAGCAGTTCCCGGGACAGGGGGCTTTTCGAGCAGTACTTC. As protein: CASSSRDRGLFEQYF.

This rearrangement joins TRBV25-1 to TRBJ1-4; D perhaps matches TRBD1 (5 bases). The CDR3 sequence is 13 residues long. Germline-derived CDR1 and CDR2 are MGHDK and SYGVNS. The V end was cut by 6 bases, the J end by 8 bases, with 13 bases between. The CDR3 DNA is TGTGCCAGCAGGTTCGACAGTTACGAAAAACTGTTTTTT. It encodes CASRFDSYEKLFF.

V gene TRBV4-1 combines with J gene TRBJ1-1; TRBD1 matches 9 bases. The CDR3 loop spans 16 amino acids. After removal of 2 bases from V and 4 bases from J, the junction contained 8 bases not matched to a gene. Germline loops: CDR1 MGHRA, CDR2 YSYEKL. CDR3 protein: CASSQLAGTGTTEAFF. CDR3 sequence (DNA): TGCGCCAGCAGCCAACTAGCCGGGACAGGGACCACTGAAGCTTTCTTT.

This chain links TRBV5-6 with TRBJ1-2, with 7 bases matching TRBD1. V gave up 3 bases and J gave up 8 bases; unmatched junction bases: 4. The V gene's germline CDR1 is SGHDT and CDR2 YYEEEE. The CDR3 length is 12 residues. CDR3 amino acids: CASSSQGVGYTF. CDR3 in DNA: TGTGCCAGCAGCTCTCAGGGGGTCGGCTACACCTTC.

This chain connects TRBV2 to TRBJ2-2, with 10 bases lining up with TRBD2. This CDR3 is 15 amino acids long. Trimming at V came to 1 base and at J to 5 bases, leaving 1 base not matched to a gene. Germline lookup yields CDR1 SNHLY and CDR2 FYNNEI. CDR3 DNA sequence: TGTGCCAGCAGTGAAGTTAGCGGGGGGACCGGGGAGCTGTTTTTT. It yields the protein CASSEVSGGTGELFF.

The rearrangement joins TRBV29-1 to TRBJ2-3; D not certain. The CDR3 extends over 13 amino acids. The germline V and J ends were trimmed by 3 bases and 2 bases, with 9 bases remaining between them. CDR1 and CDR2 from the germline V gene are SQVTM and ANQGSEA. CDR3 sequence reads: CSVDADNTDTQYF. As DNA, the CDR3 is TGCAGCGTTGACGCAGACAACACAGATACGCAGTATTTT.

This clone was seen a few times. In DNA form, the CDR3 reads TGTGCCAGCAGCAGTGGGGCGGGGGGACCCTTAATTTACAATGAGCAGTTCTTC. Amino acids: CASSSGAGGPLIYNEQFF. The chain combines TRBV9 with TRBJ2-1, with TRBD2 matching over 8 bases. Looked up from germline, CDR1 is SGDLS and CDR2 is YYNGEE. The ends lost 4 bases at V and 4 bases at J; junction bases unmatched: 16. CDR3 size: 18 residues.

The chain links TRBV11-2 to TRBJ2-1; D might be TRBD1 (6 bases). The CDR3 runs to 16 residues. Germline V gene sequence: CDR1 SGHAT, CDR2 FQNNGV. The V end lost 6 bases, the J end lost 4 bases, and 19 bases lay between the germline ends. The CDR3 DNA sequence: TGTGCCAGCAGGGACTCCGGGACACAACGTTACAATGAGCAGTTCTTC. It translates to CASRDSGTQRYNEQFF.

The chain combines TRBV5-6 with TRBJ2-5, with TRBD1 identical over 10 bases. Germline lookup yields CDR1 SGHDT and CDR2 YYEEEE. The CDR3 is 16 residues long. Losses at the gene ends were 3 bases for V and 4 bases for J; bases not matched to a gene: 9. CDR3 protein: CASSSYGTGDGETQYF. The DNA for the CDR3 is TGTGCCAGCAGCTCCTACGGGACAGGGGACGGAGAGACCCAGTACTTC.

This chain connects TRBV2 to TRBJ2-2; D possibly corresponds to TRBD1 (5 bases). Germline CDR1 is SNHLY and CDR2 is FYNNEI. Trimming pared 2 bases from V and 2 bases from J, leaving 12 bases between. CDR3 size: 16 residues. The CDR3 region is CASSESRAGNTGELFF. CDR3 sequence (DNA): TGTGCCAGCAGTGAATCCAGGGCAGGAAACACCGGGGAGCTGTTTTTT. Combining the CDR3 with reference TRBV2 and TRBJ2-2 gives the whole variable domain EPEVTQTPSHQVTQMGQEVILRCVPISNHLYFYWYRQILGQKVEFLVSFYNNEISEKSEIFDDQFSVERPDGSNFTLKIRSTKLEDSAMYFCASSESRAGNTGELFFGEGSRLTVL.

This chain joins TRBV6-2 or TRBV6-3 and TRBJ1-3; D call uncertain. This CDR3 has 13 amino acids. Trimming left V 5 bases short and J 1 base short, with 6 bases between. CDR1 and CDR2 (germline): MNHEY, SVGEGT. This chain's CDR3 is CASSPVSGNTIYF. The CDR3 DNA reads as TGTGCCAGCAGTCCCGTTTCTGGAAACACCATATATTTT.

DNA for the CDR3: TGTGCCAGCAGCGTAGGGGTAGGGGCAGGTCAGCCCCAGCATTTT. Protein product: CASSVGVGAGQPQHF. This chain joins TRBV9 and TRBJ1-5, with TRBD1 as a possible D gene (5 bases). The CDR3 loop spans 15 amino acids. CDR1 is SGDLS and CDR2 is YYNGEE in the germline V gene. The ends were cut back, 0 bases at V and 6 bases at J, with 13 bases in the middle.

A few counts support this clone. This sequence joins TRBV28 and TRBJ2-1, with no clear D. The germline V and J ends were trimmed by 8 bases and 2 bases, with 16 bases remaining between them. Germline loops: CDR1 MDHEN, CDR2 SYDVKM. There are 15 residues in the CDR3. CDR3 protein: CASVSPAVAYNEQFF. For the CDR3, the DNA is TGTGCCAGCGTTTCGCCTGCGGTAGCCTACAATGAGCAGTTCTTC.